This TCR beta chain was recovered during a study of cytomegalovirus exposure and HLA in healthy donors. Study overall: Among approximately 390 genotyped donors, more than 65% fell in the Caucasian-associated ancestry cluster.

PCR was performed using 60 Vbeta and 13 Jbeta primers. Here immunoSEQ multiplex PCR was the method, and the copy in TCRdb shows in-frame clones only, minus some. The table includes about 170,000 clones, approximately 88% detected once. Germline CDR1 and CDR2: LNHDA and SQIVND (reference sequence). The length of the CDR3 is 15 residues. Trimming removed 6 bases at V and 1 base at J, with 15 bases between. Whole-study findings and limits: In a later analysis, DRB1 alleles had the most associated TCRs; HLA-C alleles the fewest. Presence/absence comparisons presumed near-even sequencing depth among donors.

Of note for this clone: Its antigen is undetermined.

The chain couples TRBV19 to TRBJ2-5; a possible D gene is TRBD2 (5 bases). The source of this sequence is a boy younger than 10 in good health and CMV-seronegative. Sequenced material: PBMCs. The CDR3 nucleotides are TGTGCCAGTAGCCGACTACCCTCGGGCCAAGAGACCCAGTACTTC. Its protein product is CASSRLPSGQETQYF.